This T cell receptor beta chain was observed in a study of control samples from healthy donors and cancer patients. Only in-frame clones appear in the TCRdb table, and some are missing; sequencing was by immunoSEQ multiplex PCR. The sample lists 100,000 to 150,000 clones, around 87% occurring once. This clone was observed once. Sequences were obtained from blood. This receptor was identified in a man between 40 and 49 years old in good health.

Here the CDR3 reads CAWSVYRASRPKNIQYF. The CDR3 DNA sequence: TGTGCCTGGAGTGTATATCGGGCAAGCCGGCCCAAAAACATTCAGTACTTC. This chain uses TRBV30 with TRBJ2-4; D is unclear. The germline CDR1 and CDR2 sequences are GTSNPN and SVGIG (reference sequence). The ends were cut back, 0 bases at V and 2 bases at J, with 17 bases in the middle. The CDR3 contains 17 residues.